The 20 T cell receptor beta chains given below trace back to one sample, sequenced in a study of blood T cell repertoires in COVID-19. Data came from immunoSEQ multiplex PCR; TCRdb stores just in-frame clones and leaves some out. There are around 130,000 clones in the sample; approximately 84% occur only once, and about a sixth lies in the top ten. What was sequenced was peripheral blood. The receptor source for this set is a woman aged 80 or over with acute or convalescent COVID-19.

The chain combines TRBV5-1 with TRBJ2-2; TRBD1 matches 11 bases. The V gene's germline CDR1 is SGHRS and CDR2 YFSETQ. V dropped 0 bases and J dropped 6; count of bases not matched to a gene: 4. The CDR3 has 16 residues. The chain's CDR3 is CASSLDGQGAAGELFF. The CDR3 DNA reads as TGCGCCAGCAGCTTGGATGGACAGGGGGCTGCCGGGGAGCTGTTTTTT.

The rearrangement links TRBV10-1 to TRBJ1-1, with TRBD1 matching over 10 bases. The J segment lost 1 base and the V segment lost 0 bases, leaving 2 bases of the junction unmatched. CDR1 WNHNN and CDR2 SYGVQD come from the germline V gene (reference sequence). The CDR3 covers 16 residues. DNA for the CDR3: TGCGCCAGCAGTGAGTCGGGGACAGGGGAGAACACTGAAGCTTTCTTT. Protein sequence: CASSESGTGENTEAFF.

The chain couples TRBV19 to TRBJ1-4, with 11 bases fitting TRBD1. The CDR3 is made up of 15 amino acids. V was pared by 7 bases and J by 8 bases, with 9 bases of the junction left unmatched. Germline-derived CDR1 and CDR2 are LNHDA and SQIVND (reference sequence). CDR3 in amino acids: CASTTRTGGREKLFF. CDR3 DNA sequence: TGTGCCAGTACCACCAGGACAGGGGGCAGGGAAAAACTGTTTTTT.

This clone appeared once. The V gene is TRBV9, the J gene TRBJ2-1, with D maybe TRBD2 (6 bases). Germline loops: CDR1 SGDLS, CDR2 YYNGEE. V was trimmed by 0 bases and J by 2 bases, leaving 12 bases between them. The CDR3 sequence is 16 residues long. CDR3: CASSVAGGATYNEQFF. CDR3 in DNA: TGTGCCAGCAGCGTAGCAGGCGGGGCCACCTACAATGAGCAGTTCTTC.

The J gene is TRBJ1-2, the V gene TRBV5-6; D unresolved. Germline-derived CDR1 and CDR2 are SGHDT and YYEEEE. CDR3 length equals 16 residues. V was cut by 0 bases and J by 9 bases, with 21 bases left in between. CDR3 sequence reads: CASSLGTGWKGDSYTF. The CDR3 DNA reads TGTGCCAGCAGCTTGGGGACTGGATGGAAGGGAGATAGCTACACCTTC.

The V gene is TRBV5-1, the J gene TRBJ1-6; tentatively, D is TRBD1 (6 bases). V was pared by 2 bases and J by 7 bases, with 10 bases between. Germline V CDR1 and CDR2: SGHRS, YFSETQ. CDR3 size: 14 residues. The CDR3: CASSLRGGNSPLHF. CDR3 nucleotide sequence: TGCGCCAGCAGCTTAAGGGGGGGAAATTCACCCCTCCACTTT.

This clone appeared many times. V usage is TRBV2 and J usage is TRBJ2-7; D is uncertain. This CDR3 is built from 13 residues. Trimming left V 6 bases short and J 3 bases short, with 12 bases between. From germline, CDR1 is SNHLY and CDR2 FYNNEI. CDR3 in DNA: TGTGCCAGCAGGGCCGACGGAGTCTACGAGCAGTACTTC. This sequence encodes CASRADGVYEQYF.

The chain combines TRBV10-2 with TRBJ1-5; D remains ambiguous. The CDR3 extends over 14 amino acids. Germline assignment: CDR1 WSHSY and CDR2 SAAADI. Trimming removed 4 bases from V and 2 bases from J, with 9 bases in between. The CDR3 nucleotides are TGCGCCAGCAGTGGCCCCGGGGGCAATCAGCCCCAGCATTTT. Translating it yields CASSGPGGNQPQHF.

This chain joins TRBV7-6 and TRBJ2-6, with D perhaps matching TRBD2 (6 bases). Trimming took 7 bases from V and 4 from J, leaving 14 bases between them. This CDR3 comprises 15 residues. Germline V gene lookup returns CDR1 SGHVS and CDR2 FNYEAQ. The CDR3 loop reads CASTSGGTGANVLTF. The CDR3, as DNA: TGTGCCAGCACCTCCGGGGGTACCGGGGCCAACGTCCTGACTTTC.

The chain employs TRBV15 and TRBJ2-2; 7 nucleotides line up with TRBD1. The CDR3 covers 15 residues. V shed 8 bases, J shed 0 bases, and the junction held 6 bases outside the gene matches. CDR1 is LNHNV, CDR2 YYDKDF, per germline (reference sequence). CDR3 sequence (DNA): TGTGCCACCCGCCGAGGGGGCTCGAACACCGGGGAGCTGTTTTTT. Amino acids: CATRRGGSNTGELFF.

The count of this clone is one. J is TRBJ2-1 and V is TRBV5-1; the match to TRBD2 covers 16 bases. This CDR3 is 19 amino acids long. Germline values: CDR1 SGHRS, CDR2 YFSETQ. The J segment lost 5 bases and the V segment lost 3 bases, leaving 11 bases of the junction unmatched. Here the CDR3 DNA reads TGCGCCAGCAGCTACGTCCCGGGACTAGCGGGAGGGCCAGACAATGAGCAGTTCTTC. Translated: CASSYVPGLAGGPDNEQFF.

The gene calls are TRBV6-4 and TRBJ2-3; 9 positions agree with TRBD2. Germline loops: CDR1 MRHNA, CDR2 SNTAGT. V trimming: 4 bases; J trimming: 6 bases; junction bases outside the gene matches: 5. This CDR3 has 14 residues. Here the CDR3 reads CASSALAGSDTQYF. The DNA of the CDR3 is TGTGCCAGCAGTGCCCTAGCGGGATCCGATACGCAGTATTTT.

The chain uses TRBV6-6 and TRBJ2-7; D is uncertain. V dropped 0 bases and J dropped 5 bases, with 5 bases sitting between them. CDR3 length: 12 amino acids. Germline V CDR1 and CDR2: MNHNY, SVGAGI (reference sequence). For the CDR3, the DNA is TGTGCCAGCAGTTACTCCCGGGACGAGCAGTACTTC. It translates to CASSYSRDEQYF.

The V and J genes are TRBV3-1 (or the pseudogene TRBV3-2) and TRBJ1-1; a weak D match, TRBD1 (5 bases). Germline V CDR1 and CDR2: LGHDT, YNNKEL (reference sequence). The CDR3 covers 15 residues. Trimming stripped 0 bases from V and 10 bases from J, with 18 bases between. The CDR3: CASSQEPTGARGAFF. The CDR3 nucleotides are TGTGCCAGCAGCCAAGAGCCGACGGGAGCTAGGGGAGCTTTCTTT.

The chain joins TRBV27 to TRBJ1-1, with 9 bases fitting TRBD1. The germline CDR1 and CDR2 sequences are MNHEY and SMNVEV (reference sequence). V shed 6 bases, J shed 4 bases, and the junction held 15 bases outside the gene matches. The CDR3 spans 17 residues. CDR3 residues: CASRSRGTGLKGTEAFF. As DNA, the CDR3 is TGTGCCAGCAGATCCCGAGGGACAGGGCTTAAGGGCACTGAAGCTTTCTTT.

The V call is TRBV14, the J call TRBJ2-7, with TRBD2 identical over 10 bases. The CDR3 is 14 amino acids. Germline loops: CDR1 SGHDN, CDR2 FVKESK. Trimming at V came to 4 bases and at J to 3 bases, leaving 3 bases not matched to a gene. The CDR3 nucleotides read TGTGCCAGCAGCCGGCTAGCGGGGGTCTACGAGCAGTACTTC. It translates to CASSRLAGVYEQYF.

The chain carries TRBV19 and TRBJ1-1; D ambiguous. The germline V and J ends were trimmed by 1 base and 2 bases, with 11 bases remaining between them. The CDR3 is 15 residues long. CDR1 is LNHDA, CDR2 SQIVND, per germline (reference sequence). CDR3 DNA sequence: TGTGCCAGTAGTATAGGTTCAGTTCGTAACACTGAAGCTTTCTTT. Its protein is CASSIGSVRNTEAFF.

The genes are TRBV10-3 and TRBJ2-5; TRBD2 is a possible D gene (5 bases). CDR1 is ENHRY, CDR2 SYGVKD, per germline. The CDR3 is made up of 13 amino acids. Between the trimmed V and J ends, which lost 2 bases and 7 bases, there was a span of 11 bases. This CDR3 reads CAISEPLTRTQYF. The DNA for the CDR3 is TGTGCCATCAGTGAGCCCTTAACTAGGACCCAGTACTTC.

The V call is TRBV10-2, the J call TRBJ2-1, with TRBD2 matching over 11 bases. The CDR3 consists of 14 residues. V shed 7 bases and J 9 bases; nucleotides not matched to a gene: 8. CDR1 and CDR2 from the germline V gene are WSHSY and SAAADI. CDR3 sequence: CASKILAGVTEQFF. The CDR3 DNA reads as TGCGCCAGCAAGATACTAGCGGGAGTCACTGAGCAGTTCTTC.

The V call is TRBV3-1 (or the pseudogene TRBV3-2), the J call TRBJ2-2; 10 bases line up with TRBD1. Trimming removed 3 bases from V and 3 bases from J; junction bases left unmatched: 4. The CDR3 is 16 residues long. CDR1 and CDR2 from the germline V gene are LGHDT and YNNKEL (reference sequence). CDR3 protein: CASSHYGTGDTGELFF. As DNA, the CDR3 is TGTGCCAGCAGCCATTACGGGACAGGGGACACCGGGGAGCTGTTTTTT.